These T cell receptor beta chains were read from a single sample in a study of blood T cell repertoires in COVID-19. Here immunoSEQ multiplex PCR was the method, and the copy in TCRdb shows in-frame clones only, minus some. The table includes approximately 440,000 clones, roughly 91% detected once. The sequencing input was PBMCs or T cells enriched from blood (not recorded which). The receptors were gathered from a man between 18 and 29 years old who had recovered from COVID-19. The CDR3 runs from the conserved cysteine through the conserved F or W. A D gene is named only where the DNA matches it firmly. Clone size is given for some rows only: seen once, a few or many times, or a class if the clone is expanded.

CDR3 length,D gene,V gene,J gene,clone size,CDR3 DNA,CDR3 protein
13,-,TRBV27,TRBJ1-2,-,TGTGCCAGCAGTACAGGGAACAACTATGGCTACACCTTC,CASSTGNNYGYTF
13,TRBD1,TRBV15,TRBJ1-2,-,TGTGCCACCAGCCCCGGGGACAGGGATGGCTACACCTTC,CATSPGDRDGYTF
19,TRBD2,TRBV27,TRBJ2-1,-,TGTGCCAGCAGTTTACACTACGCCGGGACTAGCGGAAAATACAATGAGCAGTTCTTC,CASSLHYAGTSGKYNEQFF
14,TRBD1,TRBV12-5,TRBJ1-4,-,TGTGCTAGTGGACCGGGACAGGGAAGGGAAAAACTGTTTTTT,CASGPGQGREKLFF
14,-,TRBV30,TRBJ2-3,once,TGTGCCTGGAGTACAACAGCGGTAGCAGATACGCAGTATTTT,CAWSTTAVADTQYF
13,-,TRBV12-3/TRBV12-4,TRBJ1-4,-,TGTGCCAGCCACTCGGGCCCGGGGGAAAAACTGTTTTTT,CASHSGPGEKLFF
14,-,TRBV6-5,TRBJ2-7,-,TGTGCCAGCAGAATGACAGTCCCGTCCTACGAGCAGTACTTC,CASRMTVPSYEQYF
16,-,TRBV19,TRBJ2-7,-,TGTGCCAGTAGTACCTTACAGGGAATTATGACCTACGAGCAGTACTTC,CASSTLQGIMTYEQYF
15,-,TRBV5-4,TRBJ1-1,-,TGTGCCAGCAGCTTGGTTGGGGCAGGGGCGACTGAAGCTTTCTTT,CASSLVGAGATEAFF
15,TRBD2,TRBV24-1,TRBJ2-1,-,TGTGCCACCAGTGATTCCTCCCTAGCGGGAAATGAGCAGTTCTTC,CATSDSSLAGNEQFF
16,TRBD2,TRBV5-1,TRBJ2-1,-,TGCGCCAGCAGCTTACCACTAGCGGACTCCTACAATGAGCAGTTCTTC,CASSLPLADSYNEQFF
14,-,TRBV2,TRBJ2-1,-,TGTGCCAGCATCTGGCAGCGGGTCTACAATGAGCAGTTCTTC,CASIWQRVYNEQFF